Shown below are 10 T cell receptor beta chains from a single sample sequenced in a study of T cell responses to AZD1222 COVID-19 vaccine. Produced via immunoSEQ multiplex PCR; TCRdb's table is partial and in-frame only. Seen here are 90,000 to 110,000 clones, around 87% observed once, and the top ten hold about 2.5%. This sample comprised peripheral blood, obtained on day 0 of AZD1222 vaccination. These receptors were collected from an adult in good health.

The chain couples TRBV11-2 to TRBJ1-2; perhaps TRBD1 as D (6 bases). This CDR3 has 13 residues. V dropped 5 bases and J dropped 4 bases, with 11 bases sitting between them. The germline V gene has CDR1 SGHAT and CDR2 FQNNGV. The chain's CDR3 is CASSPTDSYGYTF. The DNA for the CDR3 is TGTGCCAGCAGCCCGACGGACAGCTATGGCTACACCTTC. The whole variable domain, remainder taken from reference TRBV11-2 and TRBJ1-2, is EAGVAQSPRYKIIEKRQSVAFWCNPISGHATLYWYQQILGQGPKLLIQFQNNGVVDDSQLPKDRFSAERLKGVDSTLKIQPAKLEDSAVYLCASSPTDSYGYTFGSGTRLTVV.

V is TRBV28 and J is TRBJ2-5; D perhaps matches TRBD2 (5 bases). The CDR3 is made up of 17 amino acids. Germline V gives CDR1 MDHEN, CDR2 SYDVKM. V lost 3 bases, J lost 1 base, and 18 bases lay in between. Here the CDR3 DNA reads TGTGCCAGCAGTTTCCTAAGAAGGACTGTAGGCCAAGAGACCCAGTACTTC. Amino acid sequence: CASSFLRRTVGQETQYF.

The chain combines TRBV5-1 with TRBJ2-3, with 11 bases aligning to TRBD2. Trimming at V came to 0 bases and at J to 4 bases, leaving 1 base not matched to a gene. The V gene's germline CDR1 is SGHRS and CDR2 YFSETQ. This CDR3 is 15 amino acids long. The CDR3 here is CASSLVAGGPDTQYF. CDR3 nucleotide sequence: TGCGCCAGCAGCTTGGTAGCGGGGGGGCCAGATACGCAGTATTTT. Full variable domain (outside the CDR3, taken from reference TRBV5-1 and TRBJ2-3): KAGVTQTPRYLIKTRGQQVTLSCSPISGHRSVSWYQQTPGQGLQFLFEYFSETQRNKGNFPGRFSGRQFSNSRSEMNVSTLELGDSALYLCASSLVAGGPDTQYFGPGTRLTVL.

V and J are TRBV27 and TRBJ1-6, with D perhaps matching TRBD1 (6 bases). This CDR3 has 14 residues. The ends were cut back, 2 bases at V and 8 bases at J, with 10 bases in the middle. From germline, CDR1 is MNHEY and CDR2 SMNVEV (reference sequence). Here the CDR3 reads CASSLTGRDSPLHF. In DNA, the CDR3 is TGTGCCAGCAGTTTAACAGGGAGAGATTCACCCCTCCACTTT.

The CDR3 protein is CASSLGGDKDTQYF. The CDR3 coding sequence is TGTGCCAGCAGCCTAGGGGGGGACAAAGATACGCAGTATTTT. The chain couples TRBV4-2 to TRBJ2-3; possible D gene TRBD2, 7 bases. This CDR3 comprises 14 residues. Between the trimmed V and J ends, which lost 4 bases and 5 bases, there was a span of 13 bases. In germline, CDR1 is LGHNA, CDR2 YNFKEQ.

The rearrangement links TRBV6-5 to TRBJ1-2; D remains ambiguous. Trimming shortened V by 2 bases and J by 7 bases, and 5 bases separated the two germline ends. Germline V lookup: CDR1 MNHEY, CDR2 SVGAGI. This CDR3 has 11 amino acids. CDR3 DNA: TGTGCCAGCAGTTACGGGCGTGGCTACACCTTC. Amino acid sequence: CASSYGRGYTF.

The chain combines TRBV28 with TRBJ1-2; TRBD1 might be the D (5 bases). There are 13 residues in the CDR3. The V end lost 1 base, the J end lost 7 bases, and 10 bases lay between the germline ends. Germline loops: CDR1 MDHEN, CDR2 SYDVKM. CDR3 DNA: TGTGCCAGCAGTTTATTTGTGGGGGGTGGCTACACCTTC. Amino acids: CASSLFVGGGYTF.

This clone was observed a single time. V gene TRBV12-3 or TRBV12-4 combines with J gene TRBJ2-1; 7 bases map to TRBD2. With 7 bases clipped from V and 8 bases from J, the junction kept 8 bases outside the gene matches. The CDR3 extends over 13 amino acids. The CDR3 DNA reads TGTGCCAGCACGACGGGAGGAGTCGATGAGCAGTTCTTC. This translates into CASTTGGVDEQFF.

The V and J genes are TRBV5-1 and TRBJ2-7; the match to TRBD1 covers 9 bases. The V gene's germline CDR1 is SGHRS and CDR2 YFSETQ. CDR3 size: 14 residues. The trim removed 4 bases at V and 2 bases at J, leaving 4 bases unmatched. In nucleotides, the CDR3 is TGCGCCAGCAGCCCGGGACAGGGCCCCTACGAGCAGTACTTC. Translated: CASSPGQGPYEQYF.

V is TRBV4-1 and J is TRBJ2-3; D perhaps matches TRBD1 (6 bases). The length of the CDR3 is 17 residues. From germline, CDR1 is MGHRA and CDR2 YSYEKL. V was pared by 4 bases and J by 2 bases, with 19 bases between. The CDR3 bases are TGCGCCAGCAGCCGCGAGGACCGAGACAGGTTCACAGATACGCAGTATTTT. Its protein is CASSREDRDRFTDTQYF.